These 17 T cell receptor beta chains share one sample of origin, sequenced in a study of PD-1 blockade in mismatch repair-deficient tumors. TCRdb's copy holds only in-frame clones and misses some; the assay was immunoSEQ multiplex PCR. The table lists about 19,000 clones, around 80% of them singletons, with less than 1.5% in the top ten. Here the sequenced sample was PBMCs, taken 52 weeks after starting pembrolizumab. These receptors all come from an adult with mismatch repair-deficient cancer.

The chain is built from TRBV9 and TRBJ2-3, with 9 bases lining up with TRBD1. Germline V gene data show CDR1 as SGDLS and CDR2 as YYNGEE. The CDR3 consists of 15 residues. J lost 0 bases, V lost 6 bases, and 5 bases had no gene match. CDR3: CASNEGTGSTDTQYF. CDR3 nucleotides: TGTGCCAGCAACGAAGGGACAGGGAGCACAGATACGCAGTATTTT.

The genes are TRBV14 and TRBJ1-2; TRBD1 matches at 8 bases. Germline assignment: CDR1 SGHDN and CDR2 FVKESK. The CDR3 is 15 residues long. J gave up 4 bases and V 2 bases, and 6 bases lay outside the gene matches. This chain's CDR3 is CASSQWTGWSYGYTF. The CDR3 nucleotides read TGTGCCAGCAGCCAATGGACAGGGTGGAGCTATGGCTACACCTTC.

The chain carries TRBV30 and TRBJ2-3; 8 bases match TRBD1. Germline lookup yields CDR1 GTSNPN and CDR2 SVGIG (reference sequence). The CDR3 totals 15 residues. V was pared by 3 bases and J by 8 bases, with 13 bases of the junction left unmatched. Here the CDR3 reads CAWSPQGARKGTQYF. The DNA of the CDR3 is TGTGCCTGGAGCCCGCAGGGGGCGCGGAAGGGTACGCAGTATTTT.

This sequence joins TRBV18 and TRBJ2-7; 10 bases fit TRBD1. Trimming took 1 base from V and 2 from J; bases not matched to a gene: 2. CDR3 size: 15 residues. Germline assignment: CDR1 KGHSH and CDR2 LQKENI. The CDR3 loop reads CASSPRQGAAYEQYF. The CDR3 nucleotides read TGTGCCAGCTCACCACGACAGGGGGCGGCCTACGAGCAGTACTTC.

The rearrangement links TRBV28 to TRBJ2-2; 10 nucleotides align to TRBD1. The germline CDR1 and CDR2 sequences are MDHEN and SYDVKM. The CDR3 length is 12 residues. V shed 10 bases, J shed 7 bases, and the junction held 3 bases outside the gene matches. The CDR3 reads CATTGGYGELFF. The CDR3 bases are TGTGCCACGACAGGGGGCTACGGGGAGCTGTTTTTT.

This rearrangement joins TRBV28 to TRBJ1-3, with D tentatively TRBD1 (5 bases). Germline V gene sequence: CDR1 MDHEN, CDR2 SYDVKM. V gave up 5 bases and J gave up 4 bases, with 27 bases separating them. This CDR3 region has 19 residues. The CDR3 DNA reads as TGTGCCAGCAGTCCAAAATCCCCCCGGGCAAAGGGGCCCGGAAACACCATATATTTT. It translates to CASSPKSPRAKGPGNTIYF.

This sequence joins TRBV29-1 and TRBJ2-1; 8 bases map to TRBD2. CDR3 length equals 14 residues. CDR1 and CDR2 from the germline V gene are SQVTM and ANQGSEA. Unmatched junction bases numbered 8, after V lost 6 bases and J lost 4 bases. CDR3 in amino acids: CSVPGLGVYNEQFF. CDR3 nucleotide sequence: TGCAGCGTCCCGGGACTAGGAGTATACAATGAGCAGTTCTTC.

This clone has only a few counts. The chain recombines TRBV29-1 with TRBJ2-7; weak D call: TRBD1 (6 bases). The V gene's germline CDR1 is SQVTM and CDR2 ANQGSEA. This CDR3 comprises 14 residues. V was clipped by 6 bases and J by 1 base, with 16 bases between them. Here the CDR3 reads CSVLLGDTSYEQYF. The CDR3 DNA follows: TGCAGCGTCCTACTAGGGGACACTTCCTACGAGCAGTACTTC.

The DNA of the CDR3 is TGTGCCAGCAGCCTCGGACAGAAGTACGAGCAGTACTTC. Protein: CASSLGQKYEQYF. The chain has TRBV5-6 and TRBJ2-7, with a weak D call TRBD1 (6 bases). The V and J ends lost 4 bases and 4 bases respectively, with 12 bases between them. Germline loops: CDR1 SGHDT, CDR2 YYEEEE. CDR3 size: 13 residues.

The chain uses TRBV9 and TRBJ1-1, with D perhaps TRBD1 (6 bases). The germline gives CDR1 SGDLS, CDR2 YYNGEE. The CDR3 length is 14 residues. Trimming pared 4 bases from V and 1 base from J, leaving 11 bases between. CDR3 sequence: CASSPGHWNTEAFF. Written as DNA, the CDR3 is TGTGCCAGCAGCCCGGGACATTGGAACACTGAAGCTTTCTTT.

The chain joins TRBV6-1 to TRBJ1-3; D not certain. There are 15 residues in the CDR3. V lost 4 bases and J lost 2, with 12 bases in between. Germline lookup yields CDR1 MNHNS and CDR2 SASEGT. CDR3 region: CASSGPTLTGNTIYF. CDR3 nucleotides: TGTGCCAGCAGTGGACCGACTCTGACTGGAAACACCATATATTTT.

The V gene is TRBV29-1, the J gene TRBJ2-1; 10 nucleotides match TRBD2. CDR3 size: 15 residues. Germline V gene sequence: CDR1 SQVTM, CDR2 ANQGSEA. V lost 0 bases and J lost 4; bases outside the gene matches: 3. Written as DNA, the CDR3 is TGCAGCGTTGAAGATCTAGCGGGAGTTTACAATGAGCAGTTCTTC. Protein product: CSVEDLAGVYNEQFF.

This chain connects TRBV5-1 to TRBJ2-2; perhaps TRBD2 as D (7 bases). V was trimmed by 3 bases and J by 6 bases, leaving 18 bases between them. Germline values: CDR1 SGHRS, CDR2 YFSETQ. The CDR3 is made up of 16 amino acids. This chain's CDR3 is CASSWRGRGAAGELFF. The CDR3 region has the DNA TGCGCCAGCAGCTGGAGGGGACGGGGGGCCGCCGGGGAGCTGTTTTTT.

This chain uses TRBV27 with TRBJ2-1; 9 bases match TRBD2. This CDR3 comprises 21 residues. Germline V CDR1 and CDR2: MNHEY, SMNVEV (reference sequence). Trimming removed 7 bases from V and 6 bases from J; junction bases left unmatched: 28. Here the CDR3 DNA reads TGTGCCAGCACCCTTACCCGTGCGGGAGGGTCGATGAGTGGGCGCGTCAATGAGCAGTTCTTC. Protein sequence: CASTLTRAGGSMSGRVNEQFF.

The chain couples TRBV19 to TRBJ1-2; TRBD1 agrees at 7 bases. V dropped 5 bases and J dropped 7; count of bases not matched to a gene: 10. Germline V gene sequence: CDR1 LNHDA, CDR2 SQIVND (reference sequence). This CDR3 region has 14 residues. CDR3: CASSADRALGGYTF. CDR3 nucleotide sequence: TGTGCCAGTAGTGCTGACAGGGCCTTGGGTGGCTACACCTTC.

The V call is TRBV9, the J call TRBJ2-7; 9 nucleotides line up with TRBD1. Germline V gives CDR1 SGDLS, CDR2 YYNGEE. The CDR3 totals 15 residues. Unmatched junction bases numbered 7, after V lost 0 bases and J lost 6 bases. As DNA, the CDR3 is TGTGCCAGCAGCGTAGAGGGACAGGGATTTTCCGAGCAGTACTTC. Translated, it gives CASSVEGQGFSEQYF.

The gene calls are TRBV19 and TRBJ2-3, with TRBD2 matching 13 bases. The CDR3 loop spans 16 amino acids. The germline CDR1 and CDR2 sequences are LNHDA and SQIVND (reference sequence). Trimming cost V 5 bases and J 4 bases; bases outside gene matches: 6. CDR3 region: CASSFRTSGSSDTQYF. In DNA form, the CDR3 reads TGTGCCAGTAGTTTCAGGACTAGCGGGAGTTCAGATACGCAGTATTTT.